This TCR beta chain was captured by sequencing in a study of CD8 T cells in ankylosing spondylitis. The study's findings and limits: Disease-linked clones, CD8+, were relatively rare in peripheral blood. What seemed typical of ankylosing spondylitis blood was a TCR beta motif built from eight highly homologous variants.

Turning to this clonotype: Its antigen is as yet unknown.

From the 5' RACE reads, TCRdb called clonotypes with MiXCR, one entry per CDR3 protein. The sample includes approximately 200,000 distinct CDR3 sequences, 9.5% to 15% of them seen just once. V gave up 5 bases and J gave up 1 base, with 19 bases separating them. CDR1 MNHNS and CDR2 SASEGT come from the germline V gene. The CDR3 extends over 17 amino acids. The origin of this receptor is a male donor with ankylosing spondylitis or in good health (not recorded which). The rearrangement links TRBV6-1 to TRBJ2-3; the D is unclear. Sequencing was done on a sample of blood, either unsorted or a sorted T cell fraction (not recorded which). The CDR3 sequence: CASSRPWWVHGTDTQYF. The CDR3 DNA is TGTGCCAGCAGTCGCCCCTGGTGGGTACATGGCACAGATACGCAGTATTTT.